The source of this T cell receptor (beta chain) is a study of T cells in women clearing cervical HPV infection. Study-wide context: Case blood was drawn a median roughly 160 days after lesion detection.

Germline values: CDR1 DFQATT, CDR2 SNEGSKA (reference sequence). J gave up 0 bases and V 5 bases, and 7 bases lay outside the gene matches. The CDR3 runs to 14 residues. Clones were read by immunoSEQ multiplex PCR, and TCRdb kept only the in-frame ones, dropping some. The listing records about 22,000 clones. Points on this clone: The CDR3 end falls 3 residues outside the read, so it is completed with the germline J gene.

V and J are TRBV20-1 and TRBJ2-7, with 7 bases that match TRBD1. This TCR was recovered from a woman between 18 and 70 years old with a cervical HPV16 infection that either progressed to CIN3+ or cleared (not recorded which). Material for sequencing was blood buffy coat. CDR3 DNA, as far as it was read: TGCAGTGCTGCCGGGACAGTTACCTCCTACGAG. It is translated as CSAAGTVTSYE. The whole CDR3 region reads CSAAGTVTSYEQYF.